This passage covers 28 T cell receptor beta chains from one sample sequenced in a study of blood T cells in healthy people across ages (dated by TCRdb to between 2014 and 2016). Library preparation was by 5' RACE. The data were produced on an Illumina HiSeq 2500. A second roughly 6 to 11 cycle PCR used a sample-barcoded 5' primer and a J-beta primer mix. TCRdb ran its own pipeline on the public reads, namely fastp trimming at Q25 and MiXCR clone calling, and kept in-frame beta chains. Entries that share a CDR3 protein sequence are merged under the most common genes and DNA. This sample has 900,000 to 950,000 distinct CDR3 sequences in its table, and about 28% of those were observed once. The ten largest clones represent roughly 10% of the sample. These data are also associated with another study on T cells of mothers and their children.

The specimen was blood. All receptors derive from a woman aged 40 to 55 in good health.

The chain carries TRBV28 and TRBJ1-1; TRBD1 agrees at 7 bases. CDR1 and CDR2 (germline): MDHEN, SYDVKM. J was trimmed by 10 bases and V by 5 bases; bases with no gene match: 7. The length of the CDR3 is 12 residues. The CDR3 nucleotides read TGTGCCAGCAGTAGGGACAGCGAAACAGCTTTCTTT. Residues: CASSRDSETAFF.

A word on this clonotype: A junction end diverges from the germline sequence, so it may reflect a read error. The chain joins TRBV7-3 to TRBJ2-3, with D possibly being TRBD1 (7 bases). The CDR3 spans 17 residues. Germline values: CDR1 SGHTA, CDR2 FQGTGA. The CDR3 region is CASSLNPGGYDTDMQYF. The CDR3 nucleotides are TGTGCCAGCAGCTTAAACCCAGGGGGGTACGACACAGATATGCAGTATTTT.

The chain combines TRBV5-1 with TRBJ2-7, with 7 positions matching TRBD2. Germline CDR1 reads SGHRS; CDR2 reads YFSETQ. This CDR3 has 14 residues. The J segment lost 4 bases and the V segment lost 4 bases, leaving 8 bases of the junction unmatched. CDR3 loop: CASSGTKPAYEQYF. The CDR3 nucleotides are TGCGCCAGCAGCGGGACTAAGCCAGCGTACGAGCAGTACTTC.

This clonotype was seen repeatedly, ten times or more. This chain joins TRBV6-4 and TRBJ2-1, with 16 positions matching TRBD2. This CDR3 comprises 16 residues. V lost 5 bases and J lost 8; bases outside the gene matches: 6. Per the germline V gene, CDR1 is MRHNA and CDR2 is SNTAGT. The CDR3 is CASSSGTSGGADEQFF. The CDR3, as DNA: TGTGCCAGCAGTTCCGGGACTAGCGGGGGGGCGGATGAGCAGTTCTTC.

The sample holds many counts of this clonotype. The chain combines TRBV28 with TRBJ2-1, with D perhaps matching TRBD2 (5 bases). The germline V gene has CDR1 MDHEN and CDR2 SYDVKM. V was cut by 5 bases and J by 8 bases, with 7 bases left in between. The CDR3 extends over 11 amino acids. CDR3 region: CASSRTYEQFF. The CDR3 DNA sequence: TGTGCCAGCAGTCGGACTTATGAGCAGTTCTTC.

This clonotype was observed many times. The chain joins TRBV5-6 to TRBJ2-3; maybe TRBD1 (5 bases). Trimming removed 3 bases at V and 3 bases at J, with 11 bases between. CDR1 SGHDT and CDR2 YYEEEE come from the germline V gene. The CDR3 is 14 residues long. CDR3 coding DNA: TGTGCCAGCAGCTCGGCCAGGGAAACAGATACGCAGTATTTT. Encoded protein: CASSSARETDTQYF.

As concerns this clonotype: A much larger clone lies a single base off, so this may be a read error. Here the CDR3 omits its conserved ending phenylalanine or tryptophan, so a read error is the likely source. The chain recombines TRBV28 with TRBJ2-1, with D possibly TRBD1 on 6 matching bases. V dropped 7 bases and J dropped 5 bases, with 9 bases sitting between them. The CDR3 runs 12 residues. Per the germline V gene, CDR1 is MDHEN and CDR2 is SYDVKM. CDR3 in amino acids: CASTSGDNEQFV. CDR3 sequence (DNA): TGTGCCAGCACGTCAGGGGACAATGAGCAGTTCGTC.

This clonotype showed up just a few times. A junction end diverges from the germline sequence, so it may reflect a read error. The chain couples TRBV20-1 to TRBJ2-1; 10 bases are shared with TRBD2. Germline V gives CDR1 DFQATT, CDR2 SNEGSKA (reference sequence). The length of the CDR3 is 20 residues. The CDR3 DNA reads TGTAGTGCTGGAGGTCTTGTAGCTAGCGGGGGCCTGAGCTCCTACAATGAGCAGTTCTTC. Protein product: CSAGGLVASGGLSSYNEQFF.

This clonotype was observed a handful of times. The rearrangement joins TRBV29-1 to TRBJ2-3, with 7 bases aligning to TRBD2. The CDR3 contains 15 residues. CDR1 SQVTM and CDR2 ANQGSEA come from the germline V gene. Germline trimming cut 0 bases from V and 3 bases from J; bases unmatched to any gene: 6. The CDR3 spells CSVEDLGGGTDTQYF. The CDR3 DNA follows: TGCAGCGTTGAAGATCTGGGGGGAGGGACAGATACGCAGTATTTT.

This clonotype was seen at least ten times. The V and J genes are TRBV6-6 and TRBJ2-5; 9 bases match TRBD2. The CDR3 length is 14 residues. Germline CDR1 reads MNHNY; CDR2 reads SVGAGI (reference sequence). The trim removed 1 base at V and 5 bases at J, leaving 2 bases unmatched. The CDR3 DNA sequence: TGTGCCAGCAGTTACTTAGCGGGGGCGGAGACCCAGTACTTC. This encodes CASSYLAGAETQYF.

On this clonotype itself: This could be a read error, since a much larger clone is one nucleotide away. The rearrangement uses TRBV6-5 and TRBJ2-1; 10 bases map to TRBD2. The trim removed 5 bases at V and 8 bases at J, leaving 0 bases unmatched. The CDR3 has 12 residues. Per germline, CDR1 MNHEY and CDR2 SVGAGI. The CDR3: CASSGTSDEQFF. The CDR3 nucleotides are TGTGCCAGCAGTGGGACTAGCGATGAGCAGTTCTTC.

The sample holds a few counts of this clonotype. This chain uses TRBV12-3 or TRBV12-4 with TRBJ2-2, with 7 bases lining up with TRBD1. V lost 1 base and J lost 15; bases outside the gene matches: 5. This CDR3 is built from 12 residues. Written as DNA, the CDR3 is TGTGCCAGCAGTTTAGATGGCAGGGGGTTGTTTTTT. This sequence encodes CASSLDGRGLFF.

Ten or more counts support this clonotype. The CDR3 spells CASSDTHTGGSYNEQFF. The CDR3 DNA is TGTGCCAGCAGTGACACTCATACAGGGGGTTCCTACAATGAGCAGTTCTTC. This chain joins TRBV6-4 and TRBJ2-1; 8 bases align to TRBD1. Looked up from germline, CDR1 is MRHNA and CDR2 is SNTAGT. V was pared by 2 bases and J by 1 base, with 7 bases of the junction left unmatched. This CDR3 has 17 amino acids.

This clonotype was picked up a small number of times. This chain joins TRBV28 and TRBJ2-5; D ambiguous. The germline CDR1 and CDR2 sequences are MDHEN and SYDVKM. V was pared by 2 bases and J by 5 bases, with 9 bases between. This CDR3 comprises 13 residues. CDR3 bases: TGTGCCAGCAGTTTACGGTCCGGCGAGACCCAGTACTTC. This gives the protein CASSLRSGETQYF.

Only a few counts were recorded for this clonotype. This chain joins TRBV5-1 and TRBJ1-2; a weak D match, TRBD1 (6 bases). The CDR3 length is 15 residues. Looked up from germline, CDR1 is SGHRS and CDR2 is YFSETQ. The V gene lost 4 bases and the J gene lost 4 bases, with 17 bases spanning the gap. This chain's CDR3 is CASSMRGGNSYGYTF. The CDR3 bases are TGCGCCAGCAGCATGAGGGGGGGTAACTCCTATGGCTACACCTTC. Drawing the rest from reference TRBV5-1 and TRBJ1-2, the complete variable domain is KAGVTQTPRYLIKTRGQQVTLSCSPISGHRSVSWYQQTPGQGLQFLFEYFSETQRNKGNFPGRFSGRQFSNSRSEMNVSTLELGDSALYLCASSMRGGNSYGYTFGSGTRLTVV.

For this clonotype: It may be a read error: a sequence one base away is much more abundant. Because the CDR3's place on the DNA is in doubt, the DNA is left out and the CDR3 is given as listed by TCRdb. The chain joins TRBV5-5 to TRBJ2-1; TRBD1 reflects the table's D call only, with no check against the DNA. Germline V gene sequence: CDR1 SGHKS, CDR2 YYEKEE (reference sequence). Both ends counted, the CDR3 spans 15 residues. The CDR3 region is CASSFGQGSFNERFF.

The gene calls are TRBV28 and TRBJ1-2, with 9 bases fitting TRBD1. The CDR3 contains 15 residues. CDR1 is MDHEN, CDR2 SYDVKM, per germline. Trimming at V came to 7 bases and at J to 4 bases, leaving 10 bases not matched to a gene. The CDR3 sequence: CASNSATGGGYGYTF. Here the CDR3 DNA reads TGTGCCAGCAATTCAGCTACAGGGGGCGGCTATGGCTACACCTTC.

This clonotype was seen more than once but under ten times. The chain combines TRBV5-5 with TRBJ1-5; D may be TRBD1 (5 bases). CDR1 SGHKS and CDR2 YYEKEE come from the germline V gene (reference sequence). Deletions cut 5 bases from V and 7 bases from J, with 13 bases between. The CDR3 is made up of 13 amino acids. The CDR3 here is CASSDGAWQPQHF. The CDR3 DNA is TGTGCCAGCAGTGATGGGGCTTGGCAGCCCCAGCATTTT.

Remarks on this clonotype: A much bigger clone sits one base away, suggesting this may be a read error. The chain joins TRBV20-1 to TRBJ2-1; possible D gene TRBD1, 5 bases. Trimming pared 6 bases from V and 7 bases from J, leaving 19 bases between. Germline-derived CDR1 and CDR2 are DFQATT and SNEGSKA (reference sequence). The CDR3 spans 14 residues. CDR3 region: CSAVTWRQNNEQFF. The CDR3 DNA follows: TGCAGTGCAGTTACGTGGCGACAGAATAATGAGCAGTTCTTC.

This clonotype came up a few times. The CDR3 is CASSIDRTAGYTF. CDR3 sequence (DNA): TGTGCCAGTAGTATAGACCGGACGGCCGGCTACACCTTC. J is TRBJ1-2 and V is TRBV19; D call uncertain. V shed 0 bases and J shed 8 bases, with 10 bases lying between them. CDR3 length: 13 amino acids. Per germline, CDR1 LNHDA and CDR2 SQIVND (reference sequence).

This clonotype was counted a few times. The chain combines TRBV11-2 with TRBJ2-7; maybe TRBD2 (6 bases). The CDR3 runs to 14 residues. Germline assignment: CDR1 SGHAT and CDR2 FQNNGV. V lost 5 bases and J lost 2, with 13 bases in between. The CDR3 DNA sequence: TGTGCCAGCAGCCCTCGACCGGGGGCCTACGAGCAGTACTTC. Its protein product is CASSPRPGAYEQYF.

The table lists this clonotype with many counts. The chain carries TRBV30 and TRBJ2-1; 8 nucleotides agree with TRBD2. Trimming cost V 4 bases and J 7 bases; bases outside gene matches: 3. Germline CDR1 GTSNPN, CDR2 SVGIG (reference sequence). This CDR3 has 12 amino acids. The CDR3: CAWTAGDNEQFF. CDR3 nucleotides: TGTGCCTGGACAGCGGGGGATAATGAGCAGTTCTTC. Looking up the rest from reference TRBV30 and TRBJ2-1 gives the full variable domain: SQTIHQWPATLVQPVGSPLSLECTVEGTSNPNLYWYRQAAGRGLQLLFYSVGIGQISSEVPQNLSASRPQDRQFILSSKKLLLSDSGFYLCAWTAGDNEQFFGPGTRLTVL.

This clonotype was recorded once. This could be a read error, since a much larger clone is one nucleotide away. This CDR3 fails to terminate in the conserved phenylalanine or tryptophan, so it likely reflects a read error. The J gene is TRBJ1-2, the V gene TRBV4-2; tentatively, D is TRBD1 (5 bases). V shed 2 bases and J shed 5 bases, with 9 bases lying between them. CDR1 LGHNA and CDR2 YNFKEQ come from the germline V gene. The CDR3 spans 13 residues. The CDR3 nucleotides are TGTGCCAGCAGCCAATTGGACAATTATGGCTACACCTGC. Protein: CASSQLDNYGYTC.

A few counts support this clonotype. Written as DNA, the CDR3 is TGTGCCAGCTCACCGGGACAGTCGTCTTATGGCTACACCTTC. Translated, it gives CASSPGQSSYGYTF. This chain links TRBV18 with TRBJ1-2; 7 positions match TRBD1. Germline CDR1 reads KGHSH; CDR2 reads LQKENI. The V gene end was trimmed by 3 bases and the J gene end by 5 bases; junction bases not matched to a gene: 6. CDR3 length equals 14 residues.

This clonotype was detected ten times or more. V gene TRBV5-6 combines with J gene TRBJ2-1, with 7 bases identical to TRBD1. There are 13 residues in the CDR3. The J segment lost 7 bases and the V segment lost 0 bases, leaving 1 base of the junction unmatched. The germline gives CDR1 SGHDT, CDR2 YYEEEE. The DNA of the CDR3 is TGTGCCAGCAGCTTGGTCAGGGGGAATGAGCAGTTCTTC. Residues: CASSLVRGNEQFF.

On this clonotype: A read error may explain this, as a much larger clone is one base away. J is TRBJ2-1 and V is TRBV28, with D possibly being TRBD2 (6 bases). The DNA end lines up better with TRBJ2-7; the J call may be wrong. The germline V gene encodes CDR1 MDHEN and CDR2 SYDVKM. The CDR3 consists of 16 residues. In nucleotides, the CDR3 is TGTGCCAGCAGTTTGGGGGGTTCGGGAACCTACAATGAGCAGTACTTC. It codes for CASSLGGSGTYNEQYF.

In the case of this clonotype: A much larger clone differs by one base, so this may be a read error. The chain has TRBV7-2 and TRBJ2-4; 7 bases align to TRBD1. Germline assignment: CDR1 SGHTA and CDR2 FQGNSA. The CDR3 loop spans 13 amino acids. CDR3 DNA sequence: TGTGCCAACAGCGATGACAGGGTATACATTCAGTACTTC. Protein sequence: CANSDDRVYIQYF.

There are a few counts of this clonotype. CDR3 coding DNA: TGTGCCAGCAGCCAAGGGGCGTCGCTCGGGGCAGGGGGATCTGAGCAGTTCTTC. This encodes CASSQGASLGAGGSEQFF. The chain couples TRBV3-1 to TRBJ2-1; 7 nucleotides agree with TRBD1. Trimming at V came to 1 base and at J to 9 bases, leaving 18 bases not matched to a gene. Germline assignment: CDR1 LGHDT and CDR2 YNNKEL (reference sequence). CDR3 length: 18 residues.